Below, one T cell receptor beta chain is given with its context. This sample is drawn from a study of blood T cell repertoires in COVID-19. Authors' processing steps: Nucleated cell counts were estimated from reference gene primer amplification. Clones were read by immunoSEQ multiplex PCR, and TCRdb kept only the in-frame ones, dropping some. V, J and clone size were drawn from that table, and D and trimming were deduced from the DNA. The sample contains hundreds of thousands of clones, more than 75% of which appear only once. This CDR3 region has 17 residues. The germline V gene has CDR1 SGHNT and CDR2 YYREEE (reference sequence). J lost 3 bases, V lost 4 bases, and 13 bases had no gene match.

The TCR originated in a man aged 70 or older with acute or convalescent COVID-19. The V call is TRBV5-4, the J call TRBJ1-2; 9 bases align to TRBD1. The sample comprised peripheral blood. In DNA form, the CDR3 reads TGTGCCAGCAGCCTAGGACAGGGGCTATCCAGAGACTATGGCTACACCTTC. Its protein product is CASSLGQGLSRDYGYTF.